Listed below are T cell receptor beta chains from one sample, sequenced in a study of T-cell memory formation after mild COVID-19. Via MiXCR, TCRdb re-called the 5' RACE reads, giving one row per CDR3 protein. Of 150,000 to 200,000 distinct CDR3 sequences in the sample, under 20% were seen once. Material: PBMCs or a T cell subset sorted from them (not recorded which). These receptor sequences come from an adult woman who had mild COVID-19 (a few samples of this study predate the infection). Cell type and time point are not known. Both conserved end residues are part of each CDR3.

v_gene	j_gene	CDR3aa
TRBV24-1	TRBJ2-5	CATSDPGTGSQETQYF
TRBV11-2	TRBJ1-5	CASSARQNQPQHF
TRBV5-1	TRBJ2-1	CASSFGAGLAQNEQFF
TRBV29-1	TRBJ1-1	CSVESDGVAFF
TRBV4-2	TRBJ2-3	CASSPLRSTDTQYF
TRBV2	TRBJ1-6	CASSLSDRDSPLHF
TRBV4-2	TRBJ2-7	CASSQDLWDEQYF
TRBV9	TRBJ2-1	CASSASRGGLDNEQFF
TRBV3-1	TRBJ2-5	CASSQVFVSSAGRETQYF
TRBV18	TRBJ2-5	CASSPSFGPVRETQYF
TRBV20-1	TRBJ2-1	CSAGGITGGRHSYNEQFF
TRBV5-6	TRBJ2-1	CASSLYGGLNEQFF
TRBV2	TRBJ2-7	CASNRDRGIHEQYF
TRBV20-1	TRBJ2-3	CSATRAPTDTQYF
TRBV5-1	TRBJ2-7	CASSRTGSPSSLSSYEQYF
TRBV24-1	TRBJ2-1	CATSDAGVRSSYNEQFF
TRBV7-9	TRBJ2-3	CASRGRDSTDTQYF
TRBV19	TRBJ2-5	CASSINKASGGGETQYF
TRBV29-1	TRBJ1-1	CSVVGGTDGVKAFF
TRBV7-2	TRBJ2-6	CASSLGWGGSSGANVLTF
TRBV6-6	TRBJ2-1	CASSYKLDRGNEQFF
TRBV12-3/TRBV12-4	TRBJ2-2	CASSLRGREVDTGELFF
TRBV20-1	TRBJ2-1	CSATGQAMNNEQFF
TRBV6-2/TRBV6-3	TRBJ2-7	CASSYPATEQYF
TRBV5-1	TRBJ2-1	CASSSRLAGGYNEQFF
TRBV5-1	TRBJ1-1	CASSLRMSHMNTEAFF
TRBV7-9	TRBJ2-1	CASSLGTDYNEQFF
TRBV20-1	TRBJ1-1	CSARDPGLGTEAFF
TRBV5-1	TRBJ2-7	CASSLRSSGTGRHEQYF
TRBV14	TRBJ2-7	CASSQGGTLEQYF
TRBV7-2	TRBJ1-3	CASKETHSGNTIYF
TRBV20-1	TRBJ1-4	CAGLRNEKLFF
TRBV15	TRBJ2-5	CATAPGQGYQETQYF
TRBV25-1	TRBJ1-6	CASQGFQRNSPLHF
TRBV7-8	TRBJ2-7	CASSLSSGRTYEQYF
TRBV20-1	TRBJ2-5	CSAVPSGGIQETQYF
TRBV27	TRBJ2-1	CASSLTASGIYNEQFF
TRBV4-3	TRBJ1-4	CASSLRAVLGGANEKLFF
TRBV2	TRBJ2-1	CASSVVARGWQFF
TRBV5-1	TRBJ2-5	CASSLVLAGGIQETQYF
TRBV12-3/TRBV12-4	TRBJ2-2	CASSFGGAGELFF
TRBV6-1	TRBJ1-2	CASSTGGYGYTF
TRBV5-6	TRBJ2-7	CASSGLAVTYEQYF
TRBV12-3/TRBV12-4	TRBJ2-5	CASSSHGETQYF
TRBV20-1	TRBJ2-3	CSVPLAGGVTDTQYF
TRBV20-1	TRBJ2-1	CSARDSRTSNEQFF
TRBV20-1	TRBJ2-7	CSARPGQGIGLGEQYF
TRBV28	TRBJ1-3	CASSPDRAGNTIYF
TRBV4-2	TRBJ1-2	CASSHGASGDYGYTF
TRBV24-1	TRBJ2-6	CAVSRGSGANVLTF
TRBV12-3/TRBV12-4	TRBJ1-1	CASSQNRGTEAFF
TRBV12-3/TRBV12-4	TRBJ2-1	CASSLANNEQFF
TRBV4-2	TRBJ1-2	CASSQENGYGYTF
TRBV24-1	TRBJ2-1	CATSDPTLAGFYNEQFF
TRBV5-1	TRBJ1-2	CASSLGGDYGYTF
TRBV12-3/TRBV12-4	TRBJ1-3	CASSFSHLTVGNTIYF
TRBV5-6	TRBJ1-4	CASSLTGPTANEKLFF
TRBV6-5	TRBJ2-7	CASSFEAGASYEQYF
TRBV28	TRBJ2-6	CASSFGGYFSGANVLTF